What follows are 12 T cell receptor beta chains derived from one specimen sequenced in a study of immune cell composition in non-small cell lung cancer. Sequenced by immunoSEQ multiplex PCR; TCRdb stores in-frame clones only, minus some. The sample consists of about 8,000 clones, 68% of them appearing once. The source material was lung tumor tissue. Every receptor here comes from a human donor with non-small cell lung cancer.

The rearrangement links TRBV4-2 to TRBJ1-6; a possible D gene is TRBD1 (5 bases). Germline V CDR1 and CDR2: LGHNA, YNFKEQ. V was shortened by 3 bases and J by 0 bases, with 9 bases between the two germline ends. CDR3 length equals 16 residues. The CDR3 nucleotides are TGTGCCAGCAGCCAGTCTCAGGGCTCCTATAATTCACCCCTCCACTTT. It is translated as CASSQSQGSYNSPLHF.

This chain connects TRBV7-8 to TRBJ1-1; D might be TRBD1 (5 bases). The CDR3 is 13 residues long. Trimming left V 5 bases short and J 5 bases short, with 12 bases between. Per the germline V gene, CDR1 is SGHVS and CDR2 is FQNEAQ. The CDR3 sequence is CASSADRRTEAFF. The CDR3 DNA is TGTGCCAGCAGCGCCGACAGACGGACTGAAGCTTTCTTT.

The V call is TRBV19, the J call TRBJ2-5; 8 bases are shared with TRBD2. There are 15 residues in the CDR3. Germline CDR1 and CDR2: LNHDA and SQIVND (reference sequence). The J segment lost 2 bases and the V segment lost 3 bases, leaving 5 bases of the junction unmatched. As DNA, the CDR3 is TGTGCCAGTAGTATCCCCGGGACTAGGCAAGAGACCCAGTACTTC. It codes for CASSIPGTRQETQYF.

CDR3 in DNA: TGTGCCTCTCGCGGGCTCAAAGCGTACAATGAGCAGTTCTTC. Its translation: CASRGLKAYNEQFF. The chain couples TRBV19 to TRBJ2-1; D may be TRBD2 (5 bases). The germline gives CDR1 LNHDA, CDR2 SQIVND (reference sequence). Trimming cost V 11 bases and J 4 bases, with 18 bases left between them. This CDR3 region has 14 residues.

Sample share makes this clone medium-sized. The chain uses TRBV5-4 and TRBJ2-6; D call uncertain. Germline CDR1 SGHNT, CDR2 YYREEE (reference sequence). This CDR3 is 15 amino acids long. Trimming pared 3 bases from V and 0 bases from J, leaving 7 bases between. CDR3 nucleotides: TGTGCCAGCAGCTCCCATTTCTCTGGGGCCAACGTCCTGACTTTC. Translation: CASSSHFSGANVLTF.

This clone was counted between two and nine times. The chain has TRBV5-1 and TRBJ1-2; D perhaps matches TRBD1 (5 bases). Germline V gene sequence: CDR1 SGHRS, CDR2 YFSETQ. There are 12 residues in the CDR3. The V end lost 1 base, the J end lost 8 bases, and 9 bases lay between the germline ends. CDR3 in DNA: TGCGCCAGCAGCTTGCCAGGGCCCGGCTACACCTTC. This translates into CASSLPGPGYTF.

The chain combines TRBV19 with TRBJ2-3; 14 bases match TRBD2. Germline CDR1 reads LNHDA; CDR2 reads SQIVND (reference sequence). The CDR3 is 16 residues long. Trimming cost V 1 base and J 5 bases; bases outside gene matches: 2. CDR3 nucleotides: TGTGCCAGTAGTATAGGGGGGACTAGCGGGGGAGATACGCAGTATTTT. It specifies CASSIGGTSGGDTQYF. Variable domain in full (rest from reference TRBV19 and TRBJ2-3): DGGITQSPKYLFRKEGQNVTLSCEQNLNHDAMYWYRQDPGQGLRLIYYSQIVNDFQKGDIAEGYSVSREKKESFPLTVTSAQKNPTAFYLCASSIGGTSGGDTQYFGPGTRLTVL.

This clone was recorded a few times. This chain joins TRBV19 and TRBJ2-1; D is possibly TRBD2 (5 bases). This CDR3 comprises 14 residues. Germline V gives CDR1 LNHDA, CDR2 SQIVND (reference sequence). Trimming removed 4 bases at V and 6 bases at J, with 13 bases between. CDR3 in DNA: TGTGCCAGTAGTACAGCCGGGAACTTCAATGAGCAGTTCTTC. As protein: CASSTAGNFNEQFF.

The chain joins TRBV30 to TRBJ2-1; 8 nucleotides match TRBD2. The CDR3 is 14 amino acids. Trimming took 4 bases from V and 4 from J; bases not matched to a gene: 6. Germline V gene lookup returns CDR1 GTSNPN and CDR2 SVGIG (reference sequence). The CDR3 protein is CAWTFSGTYNEQFF. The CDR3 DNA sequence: TGTGCCTGGACGTTTAGCGGGACTTACAATGAGCAGTTCTTC.

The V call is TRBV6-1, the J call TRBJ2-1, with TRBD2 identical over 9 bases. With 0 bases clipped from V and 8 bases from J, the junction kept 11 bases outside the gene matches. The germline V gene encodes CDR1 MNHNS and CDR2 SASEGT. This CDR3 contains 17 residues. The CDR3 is CASSEARRGGDEDEQFF. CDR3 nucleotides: TGTGCCAGCAGTGAAGCGCGGCGGGGGGGCGATGAAGATGAGCAGTTCTTC.

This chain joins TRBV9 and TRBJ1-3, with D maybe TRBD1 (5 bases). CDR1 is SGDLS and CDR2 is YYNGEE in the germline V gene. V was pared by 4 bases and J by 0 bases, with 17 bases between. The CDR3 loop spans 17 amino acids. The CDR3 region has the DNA TGTGCCAGCAGCCCCTGGAGGGGAAGGGACTCTGGAAACACCATATATTTT. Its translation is CASSPWRGRDSGNTIYF.

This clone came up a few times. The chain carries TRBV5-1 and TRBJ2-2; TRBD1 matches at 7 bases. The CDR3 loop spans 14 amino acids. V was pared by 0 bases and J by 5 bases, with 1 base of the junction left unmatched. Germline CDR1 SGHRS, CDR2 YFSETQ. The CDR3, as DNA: TGCGCCAGCAGCTTGGTACAGGGGACCGGGGAGCTGTTTTTT. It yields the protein CASSLVQGTGELFF.